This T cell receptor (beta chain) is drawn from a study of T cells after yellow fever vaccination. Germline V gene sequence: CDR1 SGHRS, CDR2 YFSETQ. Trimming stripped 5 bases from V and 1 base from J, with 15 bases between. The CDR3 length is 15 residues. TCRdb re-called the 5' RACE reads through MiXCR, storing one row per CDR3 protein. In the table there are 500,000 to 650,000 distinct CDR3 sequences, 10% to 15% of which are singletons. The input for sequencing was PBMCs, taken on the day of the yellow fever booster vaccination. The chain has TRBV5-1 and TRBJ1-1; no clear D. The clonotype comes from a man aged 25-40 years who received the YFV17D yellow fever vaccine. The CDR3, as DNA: TGCGCCAGCAGTAGTATGGCGGTCAAGAACACTGAAGCTTTCTTT. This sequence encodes CASSSMAVKNTEAFF. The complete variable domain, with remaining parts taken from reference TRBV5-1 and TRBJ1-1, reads KAGVTQTPRYLIKTRGQQVTLSCSPISGHRSVSWYQQTPGQGLQFLFEYFSETQRNKGNFPGRFSGRQFSNSRSEMNVSTLELGDSALYLCASSSMAVKNTEAFFGQGTRLTVV.